A selection of T cell receptor beta chains follows, all from one sample in a study of cytomegalovirus exposure and HLA in healthy donors. Sequencing used immunoSEQ multiplex PCR; TCRdb keeps in-frame clones, though not all of them. The sample holds around 140,000 clones, approximately 80% seen once. Specimen: PBMCs. Every receptor here comes from a middle-aged man in good health and CMV-seronegative. Each CDR3 is given with its conserved first and last residue. The order of the fields is CDR3 DNA, CDR3 protein, clone size, J gene, D gene, V gene. The D gene is left open where the match is weak. Clone size is given for some rows only: seen once, a few or many times, or a class if the clone is expanded.

TGTGCCAGCAGTGAATCGGTCCTGGGACTGTTCTTC	CASSESVLGLFF	NA	TRBJ2-1	NA	TRBV6-5
TGTGCCTGGAGTGTAGGCGGGGGATCTTACAATGAGCAGTTCTTC	CAWSVGGGSYNEQFF	NA	TRBJ2-1	TRBD2	TRBV30
TGTGCCATCCTTGAAGGGGGGAACACCGGGGAGCTGTTTTTT	CAILEGGNTGELFF	NA	TRBJ2-2	NA	TRBV10-3
TGTGCCAGCCATGCTAGCGGGGGAGCTCAAGAGACCCAGTACTTC	CASHASGGAQETQYF	NA	TRBJ2-5	TRBD2	TRBV18
TGTGCCAGCAGTCCTCCGGGACAGCACTCTGGAAACACCATATATTTT	CASSPPGQHSGNTIYF	NA	TRBJ1-3	TRBD1	TRBV28
TGTGCCAGCAGCTTTACTACCGGGACAGGGGCGGATGGCTACACCTTC	CASSFTTGTGADGYTF	NA	TRBJ1-2	TRBD1	TRBV7-2
TGTGCCAGCAGTCCTACTTTTGTCGGGGAGCTGTTTTTT	CASSPTFVGELFF	NA	TRBJ2-2	NA	TRBV6-1
TGTGCCATCAGCGACAGAAACACCGGGGAGCTGTTTTTT	CAISDRNTGELFF	NA	TRBJ2-2	NA	TRBV10-3
TGTGCCAGTAGTATAGATCTAGAAAACTATGGCTACACCTTC	CASSIDLENYGYTF	NA	TRBJ1-2	NA	TRBV19
TGTGCCAGCAGTTACGTAGCGGACGTCCAAGAGACCCAGTACTTC	CASSYVADVQETQYF	NA	TRBJ2-5	NA	TRBV6-6
TGTGCCAGCAGCTTAGAAGGGGACTTCACAGATACGCAGTATTTT	CASSLEGDFTDTQYF	NA	TRBJ2-3	NA	TRBV7-8
TGTGCCAGCAGTTACTCGGACAGGAGTAGCTCCTACGAGCAGTACTTC	CASSYSDRSSSYEQYF	NA	TRBJ2-7	TRBD1	TRBV6-5
TGTGCCTGGAGGAATTGGAGGGAAAGGTACAATGAGCAGTTCTTC	CAWRNWRERYNEQFF	NA	TRBJ2-1	NA	TRBV30
TGCGCCAGCAGCTCGGCGGGGACGAACACCGGGGAGCTGTTTTTT	CASSSAGTNTGELFF	NA	TRBJ2-2	NA	TRBV5-1
TGTGCCAGCCTCCCGGGACTAGCGACAGATACGCAGTATTTT	CASLPGLATDTQYF	NA	TRBJ2-3	TRBD2	TRBV28
TGTGCCAGCAGTTGGCCGGGAGACACCGGGGAGCTGTTTTTT	CASSWPGDTGELFF	NA	TRBJ2-2	NA	TRBV6-8
TGCGCCAGCAGCGCCACCCAGGGTAGTGGCACTGAAGCTTTCTTT	CASSATQGSGTEAFF	NA	TRBJ1-1	NA	TRBV5-1
TGTGCCAGCAGCTTAGTAGGGGCTAGCACAGATACGCAGTATTTT	CASSLVGASTDTQYF	NA	TRBJ2-3	NA	TRBV7-2
TGTGCCAGCAGCTCTGGGACAGGGAGTGCAGATACGCAGTATTTT	CASSSGTGSADTQYF	NA	TRBJ2-3	TRBD1	TRBV11-1
TGCGCCAGCAGTCCTCCAGGACAGGCGATATCAACCTACAATGAGCAGTTCTTC	CASSPPGQAISTYNEQFF	NA	TRBJ2-1	TRBD1	TRBV5-1
TGTGCCAGCAGTGAATCTCGCGGGAGGGCCGACGATACGCAGTATTTT	CASSESRGRADDTQYF	NA	TRBJ2-3	TRBD2	TRBV25-1
TGCAGCGTTGAAGACACAGGGGGCCAAGAGACCCAGTACTTC	CSVEDTGGQETQYF	NA	TRBJ2-5	TRBD1	TRBV29-1
TGTGCCAGCTCACCAGTGAAGGGGGACTCCTACGAGCAGTACTTC	CASSPVKGDSYEQYF	few	TRBJ2-7	NA	TRBV18
TGTGCCAGCAGCTTAATGACAGCCTCGAACACCGGGGAGCTGTTTTTT	CASSLMTASNTGELFF	NA	TRBJ2-2	NA	TRBV7-8
TGTGCCAGCAGTGACCCGGGACAGGAGCTTTCCGATACGCAGTATTTT	CASSDPGQELSDTQYF	NA	TRBJ2-3	TRBD1	TRBV28
TGCGCCAGCAGCCAACTTACTACCGGGACAGGGCTCACTAATGAAAAACTGTTTTTT	CASSQLTTGTGLTNEKLFF	NA	TRBJ1-4	TRBD1	TRBV4-3
TGTGCCAGTAGTACCCAAGGGACCCGGACTATCGGGGAGCAGTACTTC	CASSTQGTRTIGEQYF	NA	TRBJ2-7	NA	TRBV19
TGCGCCAGCAGCGGGAGCGGGAAACTAGCATCGAACAATGAGCAGTTCTTC	CASSGSGKLASNNEQFF	NA	TRBJ2-1	TRBD2	TRBV10-1
TGCAGCGTGCGAGGGACAGGGGGCTCGGACACCTTC	CSVRGTGGSDTF	NA	TRBJ1-2	TRBD1	TRBV29-1
TGTGCCAGCAGCGTCCGACAGCCAAAAATGAACACTGAAGCTTTCTTT	CASSVRQPKMNTEAFF	NA	TRBJ1-1	NA	TRBV21-1
TGTGCCAGCTCAGCCCTACAGGGAGGGGAGACCCAGTACTTC	CASSALQGGETQYF	NA	TRBJ2-5	NA	TRBV7-6
TGCGCCAGCAGCTTGAACACAGGGGCTAACACTGAAGCTTTCTTT	CASSLNTGANTEAFF	NA	TRBJ1-1	TRBD1	TRBV5-1
TGCGCCAGCAGCTTGGTTGGTTCGGGAGTCTGGGACGAACAGTACTTC	CASSLVGSGVWDEQYF	NA	TRBJ2-7	NA	TRBV5-1
TGCGCCAGCAGCTTAACTAGCGGGAGCTCCTACAATGAGCAGTTCTTC	CASSLTSGSSYNEQFF	NA	TRBJ2-1	TRBD2	TRBV5-1
TGCGCCAGCAGTGAAGGAGCGGGAGAAACAGATACGCAGTATTTT	CASSEGAGETDTQYF	NA	TRBJ2-3	TRBD2	TRBV10-1